Following are 23 T cell receptor beta chains from one sample sequenced in a study of cytomegalovirus exposure and HLA in healthy donors. The table came from immunoSEQ multiplex PCR; TCRdb's copy has only in-frame clones and leaves some out. The sample comprises under 300,000 clones, around 87% of which are singletons, and less than 0.4% rests with the top ten. The sequenced material came from PBMCs. These receptors originate from a woman under 30 in good health and CMV-seronegative.

The rearrangement links TRBV7-9 to TRBJ2-7, with TRBD1 matching 8 bases. CDR3 length: 15 amino acids. Per germline, CDR1 SEHNR and CDR2 FQNEAQ (reference sequence). With V trimmed by 6 bases and J by 3 bases, 10 bases remained unmatched. CDR3 loop: CASSFPDRVGYEQYF. The CDR3 DNA sequence: TGTGCCAGCAGTTTTCCGGACAGGGTAGGCTACGAGCAGTACTTC.

The chain recombines TRBV29-1 with TRBJ1-1; no clear D gene. CDR3 length: 9 amino acids. Germline V gene lookup returns CDR1 SQVTM and CDR2 ANQGSEA. V lost 4 bases and J 7 bases, leaving 4 bases between the germline ends. CDR3 protein: CSVGLEAFF. As DNA, the CDR3 is TGCAGCGTTGGGCTTGAAGCTTTCTTT.

This chain links TRBV6-5 with TRBJ1-4; no clear D. The V gene's germline CDR1 is MNHEY and CDR2 SVGAGI. V lost 6 bases to trimming and J lost 16 bases, with 15 bases between them. The CDR3 is 11 residues long. The CDR3 bases are TGTGCCAGCAGGAAATCCGAGGAAAGGTTTTTT. It yields the protein CASRKSEERFF.

The chain is built from TRBV18 and TRBJ2-7; weak D call: TRBD2 (6 bases). The CDR3 spans 13 residues. Trimming took 6 bases from V and 1 from J, leaving 10 bases between them. Germline V gene lookup returns CDR1 KGHSH and CDR2 LQKENI. In DNA form, the CDR3 reads TGTGCCAGCTCCCTGGGAGGTTCCTACGAGCAGTACGTC. It is translated as CASSLGGSYEQYV.

This chain joins TRBV27 and TRBJ2-5, with D possibly being TRBD1 (6 bases). The CDR3 is made up of 14 amino acids. Germline V CDR1 and CDR2: MNHEY, SMNVEV (reference sequence). V lost 0 bases to trimming and J lost 1 base, with 6 bases between them. As DNA, the CDR3 is TGTGCCAGCAGTTTATCGGGGGCCCAAGAGACCCAGTACTTC. Its translation is CASSLSGAQETQYF.

The count of this clone is one. The chain combines TRBV6-5 with TRBJ2-3, with 10 nucleotides matching TRBD2. The junction had 4 bases not matched to a gene; V was cut back by 2 bases and J by 5 bases. The CDR3 runs to 15 residues. Per the germline V gene, CDR1 is MNHEY and CDR2 is SVGAGI. CDR3 amino acids: CASSYQRGGGDTQYF. DNA of the CDR3: TGTGCCAGCAGTTACCAGCGGGGGGGCGGAGATACGCAGTATTTT.

This chain links TRBV7-2 with TRBJ1-5; no clear D. The CDR3 contains 13 residues. V gave up 0 bases and J gave up 9 bases, with 9 bases separating them. CDR1 and CDR2 (germline): SGHTA, FQGNSA. The CDR3 bases are TGTGCCAGCAGCTTAGCCTCCGCAGGGCCCCAGCATTTT. Translating gives CASSLASAGPQHF.

The J gene is TRBJ2-7, the V gene TRBV19; no clear D gene. Germline CDR1 reads LNHDA; CDR2 reads SQIVND (reference sequence). The V end was cut by 1 base, the J end by 1 base, with 11 bases between. This CDR3 is 15 amino acids long. The CDR3 DNA follows: TGTGCCAGTAGTATAGCTCACACAGATTCCTACGAGCAGTACGTC. Translation gives CASSIAHTDSYEQYV.

J is TRBJ2-5 and V is TRBV27; TRBD2 agrees at 7 bases. CDR1 and CDR2 from the germline V gene are MNHEY and SMNVEV (reference sequence). With V trimmed by 5 bases and J by 4 bases, 13 bases remained unmatched. This CDR3 is 16 amino acids long. CDR3 in amino acids: CASSPSSGVASETQYF. In DNA form, the CDR3 reads TGTGCCAGCAGTCCATCAAGCGGGGTGGCGTCAGAGACCCAGTACTTC.

The chain links TRBV5-6 to TRBJ2-7; 7 bases map to TRBD1. The V segment lost 4 bases and the J segment 1 base; nucleotides outside the gene matches: 11. CDR1 is SGHDT and CDR2 is YYEEEE in the germline V gene. CDR3 size: 16 residues. CDR3 bases: TGTGCCAGCAGCCTAGGACAGGTTATGACTTCCTACGAGCAGTACGTC. It encodes CASSLGQVMTSYEQYV.

The V gene is TRBV28, the J gene TRBJ1-3; unclear D gene. Germline values: CDR1 MDHEN, CDR2 SYDVKM. The CDR3 covers 14 residues. V lost 4 bases and J lost 0, with 7 bases in between. The CDR3 loop is CASSYGFSGNTIYF. Here the CDR3 DNA reads TGTGCCAGCAGTTACGGGTTCTCTGGAAACACCATATATTTT.

The chain recombines TRBV13 with TRBJ1-6; 7 bases line up with TRBD1. Trimming removed 5 bases from V and 8 bases from J; junction bases left unmatched: 6. CDR3 size: 14 residues. The germline CDR1 and CDR2 sequences are PRHDT and FYEKMQ (reference sequence). In DNA form, the CDR3 reads TGTGCCAGCAGCATGTCCCAGGGGGATTCACCCCTCCACTTT. It translates to CASSMSQGDSPLHF.

V is TRBV25-1 and J is TRBJ2-5; D is unresolved. This CDR3 region has 13 residues. Germline loops: CDR1 MGHDK, CDR2 SYGVNS. The V gene lost 4 bases and the J gene lost 2 bases, with 8 bases spanning the gap. Written as DNA, the CDR3 is TGTGCCAGCAGTGGGTTCGGTCAAGAGACCCAGTACTTC. Encoded protein: CASSGFGQETQYF.

The chain carries TRBV5-1 and TRBJ1-2; 7 bases fit TRBD1. Germline CDR1 is SGHRS and CDR2 is YFSETQ. The CDR3 spans 16 residues. V lost 4 bases, J lost 1 base, and 10 bases stayed unmatched. CDR3 region: CASSAGQATSNYGYTF. The CDR3 DNA is TGCGCCAGCAGCGCTGGACAGGCAACTAGTAACTATGGCTACACCTTC.

The chain recombines TRBV7-9 with TRBJ1-1; D gene uncertain. The CDR3 runs 16 residues. The germline gives CDR1 SEHNR, CDR2 FQNEAQ (reference sequence). Trimming shortened V by 4 bases and J by 2 bases, and 17 bases separated the two germline ends. CDR3 nucleotides: TGTGCCAGCAGCTCCCTGGTTAACGCGGGCAACACTGAAGCTTTCTTT. The encoded protein is CASSSLVNAGNTEAFF.

V and J are TRBV5-4 and TRBJ2-2; maybe TRBD1 (6 bases). The V gene's germline CDR1 is SGHNT and CDR2 YYREEE (reference sequence). Trimming took off 5 bases at V and 0 bases at J, with 11 bases between the two ends. This CDR3 is 15 amino acids long. The CDR3 DNA is TGTGCCAGCAGAATCGGGACATCGAACACCGGGGAGCTGTTTTTT. Its protein product is CASRIGTSNTGELFF.

This clone appeared a single time. The chain uses TRBV7-9 and TRBJ1-2, with a weak D call TRBD1 (5 bases). Germline CDR1 SEHNR, CDR2 FQNEAQ (reference sequence). CDR3 length equals 12 residues. The V gene lost 2 bases and the J gene lost 8 bases, with 9 bases spanning the gap. The CDR3 loop is CASSLSGLGYTF. The CDR3 region has the DNA TGTGCCAGCAGCTTATCAGGGCTGGGCTACACCTTC.

The J gene is TRBJ2-7, the V gene TRBV27; 7 bases align to TRBD1. The CDR3 spans 13 residues. V dropped 5 bases and J dropped 1; count of bases not matched to a gene: 2. The germline gives CDR1 MNHEY, CDR2 SMNVEV (reference sequence). Here the CDR3 DNA reads TGTGCCAGCAGTGTACAGGGGTCCTACGAGCAGTACTTC. This encodes CASSVQGSYEQYF.

V usage is TRBV13 and J usage is TRBJ2-7; 8 bases are shared with TRBD1. V dropped 4 bases and J dropped 5; count of bases not matched to a gene: 10. The germline gives CDR1 PRHDT, CDR2 FYEKMQ (reference sequence). The CDR3 spans 15 residues. CDR3 nucleotides: TGTGCCAGCAGCTCGCCCGGGACAGGAGTCCACGAGCAGTACTTC. Translating it yields CASSSPGTGVHEQYF.

The chain links TRBV14 to TRBJ1-2, with D possibly TRBD1 on 5 matching bases. The CDR3 is made up of 17 amino acids. The germline gives CDR1 SGHDN, CDR2 FVKESK. Trimming took off 1 base at V and 4 bases at J, with 19 bases between the two ends. The CDR3 DNA reads TGTGCCAGCAGCCAAGTCTGGGGCGGCAGGCGCCCCTATGGCTACACCTTC. As protein: CASSQVWGGRRPYGYTF.

This chain joins TRBV4-1 and TRBJ2-1, with unresolved D. CDR3 length: 18 residues. V lost 5 bases and J lost 1, with 21 bases in between. Germline V CDR1 and CDR2: MGHRA, YSYEKL. CDR3 nucleotide sequence: TGCGCCAGCAGCTACCGCACCGCCAGGAAGCTTTCCTACAATGAGCAGTTCTTC. Its translation is CASSYRTARKLSYNEQFF.

The V call is TRBV28, the J call TRBJ1-1; D gene uncertain. CDR3 length: 16 amino acids. V shed 3 bases and J shed 0 bases, with 14 bases lying between them. In germline, CDR1 is MDHEN, CDR2 SYDVKM. The CDR3 coding sequence is TGTGCCAGCAGTTTTGAGAGGCGGGCCATGAACACTGAAGCTTTCTTT. Translation gives CASSFERRAMNTEAFF.

J is TRBJ1-2 and V is TRBV28; 10 bases match TRBD1. The CDR3 is made up of 16 amino acids. In germline, CDR1 is MDHEN, CDR2 SYDVKM. The J segment lost 8 bases and the V segment lost 7 bases, leaving 16 bases of the junction unmatched. This CDR3 is CASTSIQGQGIRGYTF. In DNA form, the CDR3 reads TGTGCCAGCACCTCCATCCAGGGACAGGGGATAAGGGGCTACACCTTC.